This record concerns one T cell receptor beta chain sequence. The source of the sample is a study of blood T cell repertoires in COVID-19. Study-wide background: Sites in the United States, Italy and Spain provided acute and convalescent COVID-19 samples. PBMCs, B-cell-depleted T cells, or T cells provided the cDNA or gDNA that made up the material.

Under the authors' procedure: Nucleated cell counts were estimated from reference gene primer amplification. TCRdb keeps only in-frame clones here, not all; method: immunoSEQ multiplex PCR. The V and J calls and clone size were taken over from that table, and D and trimming were inferred from the DNA. Of some 670,000 clones in the sample, just under 90% were seen once. This CDR3 has 16 amino acids. V was trimmed by 0 bases and J by 0 bases, leaving 9 bases between them. Germline CDR1 is LNHDA and CDR2 is SQIVND (reference sequence). Sequences were obtained from peripheral blood. This TCR was sampled from a woman between 18 and 29 years old with acute or convalescent COVID-19. J is TRBJ1-3 and V is TRBV19; D might be TRBD1 (6 bases). The CDR3 spells CASSIEGTSSGNTIYF. As DNA, the CDR3 is TGTGCCAGTAGTATAGAGGGGACAAGCTCTGGAAACACCATATATTTT.